These T cell receptor beta chains were read from a single sample in a study of T-cell reconstitution after alpha-beta-depleted transplantation in children. TCRdb called the PCR reads again in MiXCR, with one record for every CDR3 protein. This sample has hundreds of thousands of distinct CDR3 sequences, with 15% to 20% found just once. The starting material was PBMCs, mostly from graft donor cells, obtained 360 days after TCRalphabeta/CD19-depleted stem cell transplant. These receptors came from a male patient aged 2-10 years who had a stem cell transplant for acute lymphoblastic leukemia, so the T cells may come from the graft donor. Both conserved end residues are part of each CDR3. Each record gives: D gene, V gene, clone size, J gene, CDR3 DNA, CDR3 protein. The D gene is left open where the match is weak. Some rows mark clone size as missing; the rest say once, few, many or name a class of expanded clone.

>-|TRBV15|-|TRBJ1-2
TGTGCCACCAGCAGAGAGGATACAGGGTTCTGGTATGGCTACACCTTC
CATSREDTGFWYGYTF
>-|TRBV6-1|-|TRBJ2-4
TGTGCCAGCAGGGCAGGCTTTCTCGCCAAAAACATTCAGTACTTC
CASRAGFLAKNIQYF
>TRBD2|TRBV2|few|TRBJ2-7
TGTGCCACCCTCCGAACTAGCGGGACTGGCGAGCAGTACTTC
CATLRTSGTGEQYF
>-|TRBV9|-|TRBJ2-7
TGTGCCAGCAGCGTAGAGCCCGGGGGAGCCTACGAGCAGTACTTC
CASSVEPGGAYEQYF
>TRBD2|TRBV4-3|few|TRBJ2-1
TGCGCCAGCAGCCAAGAGGACCTAGCGGGAGTCAATGAGCAGTTCTTC
CASSQEDLAGVNEQFF
>-|TRBV15|-|TRBJ2-2
TGTGCCACCAGCAGAGATGCCGGGGAGCTGTTTTTT
CATSRDAGELFF
>-|TRBV4-1|few|TRBJ1-3
TGCGCCAGCAGCCAGTATAGTCCCGGTCCCACCATATATTTT
CASSQYSPGPTIYF
>-|TRBV20-1|once|TRBJ2-2
TGCAGTGCTAGAGCCTTTAACACCGGGGAGCTGTTTTTT
CSARAFNTGELFF
>TRBD1|TRBV7-2|-|TRBJ1-6
TGTGCCAGCAGCGCCGACAGGGGACAGTTTTATTCACCCCTCCACTTT
CASSADRGQFYSPLHF
>TRBD2|TRBV7-7|few|TRBJ2-5
TGTGCTAGCAGCTTAGGGCGGGAGCAAGCGACCCAGTACTTC
CASSLGREQATQYF
>TRBD2|TRBV7-2|-|TRBJ2-5
TGTGCCAGCAGCTTAAAAGGCGCTAGCGGGAGAAGAGGAGAGACCCAGTACTTC
CASSLKGASGRRGETQYF
>TRBD1|TRBV20-1|-|TRBJ2-3
TGCAGTGCTATTGACAGGGGTTGGACAGATACGCAGTATTTT
CSAIDRGWTDTQYF
>-|TRBV20-1|-|TRBJ2-4
TGCAGTGCTCCCCCGGCCGGACTAGCCAAAAACATTCAGTACTTC
CSAPPAGLAKNIQYF
>-|TRBV18|many|TRBJ1-3
TGTGCCAGCTCACCATACTCTGGAAACACCATATATTTT
CASSPYSGNTIYF
>TRBD2|TRBV20-1|-|TRBJ2-5
TGCAGTGCTAGAGATACCCTAGCGGGAGATGGGGAGACCCAGTACTTC
CSARDTLAGDGETQYF
>-|TRBV10-3|many|TRBJ2-1
TGTGCCATCAAGGCTTCCTCCTACAATGAGCAGTTCTTC
CAIKASSYNEQFF
>-|TRBV10-3|few|TRBJ2-5
TGTGCCATCAGTGAACGAGGGTACCCACAAGAGACCCAGTACTTC
CAISERGYPQETQYF
>TRBD1|TRBV4-1|-|TRBJ1-4
TGCGCCAGCAGCCCACAGACAGGGCTGAGTGAAAAACTGTTTTTT
CASSPQTGLSEKLFF
>-|TRBV9|-|TRBJ1-1
TGTGCCAGCAGCGTAGGGGGCTGGGGGACTGAAGCTTTCTTT
CASSVGGWGTEAFF
>-|TRBV4-3|few|TRBJ2-7
TGCGCCAGCAGCCGCGAGCCAACCCCTAGCTACGAGCAGTACTTC
CASSREPTPSYEQYF
>TRBD1|TRBV4-1|few|TRBJ2-7
TGCGCCAGCAGCCATGGACAGGGAGACGAGCAGTACTTC
CASSHGQGDEQYF
>-|TRBV7-3|-|TRBJ2-1
TGTGCCAGCAGCCTCCTCGGTGACGGTGAGCAGTTCTTC
CASSLLGDGEQFF
>TRBD1|TRBV12-3/TRBV12-4|many|TRBJ2-1
TGTGCCAGCAGGCCCCGGGACAGGGGGCGGAATGAGCAGTTCTTC
CASRPRDRGRNEQFF
>TRBD2|TRBV4-1|few|TRBJ2-1
TGCGCCAGCAGCCAAGGGACTAGCGTCTACAATGAGCAGTTCTTC
CASSQGTSVYNEQFF
>-|TRBV5-1|-|TRBJ1-5
TGCGCCAGCAGCTTGGGTGACAGTTATCAGCCCCAGCATTTT
CASSLGDSYQPQHF
>-|TRBV2|few|TRBJ1-1
TGTGCCAGCAGTGAAGGGGGAAGGTACACTGAAGCTTTCTTT
CASSEGGRYTEAFF
>-|TRBV7-2|few|TRBJ1-1
TGTGCCAGCAGGATGACAGGATTCACTGAAGCTTTCTTT
CASRMTGFTEAFF
>TRBD1|TRBV28|few|TRBJ1-2
TGTGCCAGCAGTTTAACCCCGACAGGGGATCCCGGGGATGGCTACACCTTC
CASSLTPTGDPGDGYTF
>TRBD1|TRBV5-6|many|TRBJ2-7
TGTGCCAGCAGCTTTTGGGGACAGACGTACTCCTACGAGCAGTACTTC
CASSFWGQTYSYEQYF
>-|TRBV3-1|few|TRBJ2-7
TGTGCCAGCAGCCAATCCGCGGTCTCCTACGAGCAGTACTTC
CASSQSAVSYEQYF
>-|TRBV28|-|TRBJ2-7
TGTGCCAGCAGTTTGGGGAGAAAGGTCCCCTACGAGCAGTACTTC
CASSLGRKVPYEQYF
>-|TRBV7-6|many|TRBJ2-5
TGTGCCAGCAGCTTACTAAGGGACGGCGTGCAGACCCAGTACTTC
CASSLLRDGVQTQYF
>-|TRBV7-2|-|TRBJ1-4
TGTGCCAGCAGCTTAGGGAGCGGGTATGATGAAAAACTGTTTTTT
CASSLGSGYDEKLFF
>-|TRBV4-3|few|TRBJ2-7
TGCGCCAGCAGCCAAGACCACACAGGAGGGGGCTCCTACGAGCAGTACTTC
CASSQDHTGGGSYEQYF
>TRBD1|TRBV4-1|few|TRBJ1-6
TGCGCCAGCAGCTCCCTGGACAGGAACCTCCACTTT
CASSSLDRNLHF
>TRBD2|TRBV12-3/TRBV12-4|few|TRBJ2-7
TGTGCCAGCAGTTTAGCGGGAGGGCCCGTCGAGCAGTACTTC
CASSLAGGPVEQYF
>-|TRBV2|-|TRBJ1-4
TGTGCCAGCAGCCCACATGAAAAACTGTTTTTT
CASSPHEKLFF
>TRBD1|TRBV12-3/TRBV12-4|-|TRBJ1-1
TGTGCCAGCAGCTCTGGACAGGGAAAAGAGACTGAAGCTTTCTTT
CASSSGQGKETEAFF
>TRBD2|TRBV6-2/TRBV6-3|few|TRBJ2-3
TGTGCCAGCAGTTACTCGACTAGCGGGAGGGGAGATACGCAGTATTTT
CASSYSTSGRGDTQYF
>TRBD2|TRBV27|-|TRBJ2-7
TGTGCCAGCAGTTTATGGGAGGGATACGAGCAGTACTTC
CASSLWEGYEQYF